The present T cell receptor beta chain was sequenced within a study of blood T cells in healthy people across ages. Using a J-beta primer mix together with a sample-barcoded 5' primer, a second PCR was run for roughly 7 to 12 cycles. In TCRdb, the 5' RACE reads were re-called with MiXCR into one record per CDR3 protein. The sample carries 760,000 or so distinct CDR3 sequences, 25% recorded once. The CDR3 is made up of 16 amino acids. Germline CDR1 is SQVTM and CDR2 is ANQGSEA. Trimming cost V 4 bases and J 6 bases, with 24 bases left between them. This clonotype was recorded a few times. These records were also assigned to another study, of T cells of mothers and their children.

This TCR derives from a boy aged 5-17 years in good health. Input material: blood. The chain joins TRBV29-1 to TRBJ1-2; maybe TRBD1 (6 bases). CDR3 nucleotides: TGCAGCGTTGTAGAAAGGTCGGGACAAATAACAGATGGCTACACCTTC. Amino acid sequence: CSVVERSGQITDGYTF.